These 26 T cell receptor beta chains were sequenced from one sample in a study of blood T cell repertoires in COVID-19 (dated by TCRdb to about 2020). The library was made by the immunoSEQ multiplex PCR assay. Imported from immuneACCESS, the table was reduced by TCRdb to in-frame sequences with V and J called. These copies leave out some clones; in studies compared against another copy, an unresolved V gene accounts for under half, and the cause of the remainder is not known. The sample includes about 110,000 clones, with 60% to 80% observed a single time. The biggest ten clones account for less than 1% of the sample. Sequenced input: peripheral blood. The receptors were gathered from a human donor with acute or convalescent COVID-19. The donor label of this sample is uncertain.

In this sample, this clone turned up a few times. The chain combines TRBV29-1 with TRBJ1-2; 9 nucleotides align to TRBD1. The CDR3 has 14 amino acids. The germline V gene has CDR1 SQVTM and CDR2 ANQGSEA. Trimming removed 2 bases from V and 8 bases from J; junction bases left unmatched: 9. The CDR3 reads CSVEKGQGVIGYTF. CDR3 in DNA: TGCAGCGTTGAAAAGGGACAGGGAGTGATCGGCTACACCTTC.

CDR3 protein: CASSFPGSQTQYF. The CDR3 bases are TGCGCCAGCAGCTTCCCGGGGTCCCAGACCCAGTACTTC. V usage is TRBV5-1 and J usage is TRBJ2-5, with D perhaps matching TRBD2 (5 bases). The germline V and J ends were trimmed by 2 bases and 6 bases, with 11 bases remaining between them. The CDR3 spans 13 residues. Germline V gene sequence: CDR1 SGHRS, CDR2 YFSETQ.

This clone was observed a handful of times. This sequence joins TRBV5-1 and TRBJ1-2, with D maybe TRBD1 (5 bases). Germline CDR1 SGHRS, CDR2 YFSETQ. This CDR3 is 13 amino acids long. The V and J ends lost 4 bases and 6 bases respectively, with 13 bases between them. The CDR3 sequence: CASSLQGGDGYTF. The CDR3 nucleotides read TGCGCCAGCAGCCTACAAGGAGGGGATGGCTACACCTTC. The full variable domain, its missing parts supplied by reference TRBV5-1 and TRBJ1-2, is KAGVTQTPRYLIKTRGQQVTLSCSPISGHRSVSWYQQTPGQGLQFLFEYFSETQRNKGNFPGRFSGRQFSNSRSEMNVSTLELGDSALYLCASSLQGGDGYTFGSGTRLTVV.

The chain is built from TRBV3-1 (or the pseudogene TRBV3-2) and TRBJ1-1; 11 nucleotides align to TRBD1. Germline loops: CDR1 LGHDT, CDR2 YNNKEL (reference sequence). The V and J ends lost 5 bases and 0 bases, in that order; junction bases with no gene match: 8. The CDR3 has 17 amino acids. The CDR3 sequence: CASSTRDRGVLNTEAFF. The CDR3 nucleotides read TGTGCCAGCAGCACCCGGGACAGGGGGGTTTTGAACACTGAAGCTTTCTTT.

The rearrangement links TRBV19 to TRBJ1-2, with a tentative D call TRBD1 (6 bases). The germline V gene encodes CDR1 LNHDA and CDR2 SQIVND (reference sequence). This CDR3 has 12 residues. V lost 7 bases and J 5 bases, leaving 11 bases between the germline ends. The CDR3 coding sequence is TGTGCCAGTAAGGGGGATCCTTATGGCTACACCTTC. Amino acids: CASKGDPYGYTF.

This clone has more than one count but fewer than ten. V usage is TRBV7-9 and J usage is TRBJ1-5, with unresolved D. The V gene's germline CDR1 is SEHNR and CDR2 FQNEAQ (reference sequence). V lost 5 bases to trimming and J lost 3 bases, with 17 bases between them. The CDR3 is made up of 16 amino acids. CDR3 amino acids: CASSPDTHGNNQPQHF. The CDR3, as DNA: TGTGCCAGCAGCCCAGATACACACGGGAACAATCAGCCCCAGCATTTT.

The chain combines TRBV5-1 with TRBJ1-2; 7 bases are shared with TRBD1. The CDR3 length is 14 residues. CDR1 and CDR2 from the germline V gene are SGHRS and YFSETQ. V was clipped by 0 bases and J by 6 bases; unmatched bases: 5. The CDR3 reads CASSLGGGLDGYTF. In nucleotides, the CDR3 is TGCGCCAGCAGCTTGGGAGGGGGCCTGGATGGCTACACCTTC. Using reference TRBV5-1 and TRBJ1-2 for the parts outside the CDR3, the full variable domain is KAGVTQTPRYLIKTRGQQVTLSCSPISGHRSVSWYQQTPGQGLQFLFEYFSETQRNKGNFPGRFSGRQFSNSRSEMNVSTLELGDSALYLCASSLGGGLDGYTFGSGTRLTVV.

The rearrangement links TRBV27 to TRBJ2-3, with D unclear. Germline V CDR1 and CDR2: MNHEY, SMNVEV (reference sequence). CDR3 size: 13 residues. Between the trimmed V and J ends, which lost 2 bases and 0 bases, there was a span of 3 bases. CDR3 in DNA: TGTGCCAGCAGTTTAACTAGCACAGATACGCAGTATTTT. Its protein is CASSLTSTDTQYF.

The chain joins TRBV6-6 to TRBJ2-3, with 12 bases matching TRBD1. The V segment lost 5 bases and the J segment 6 bases; nucleotides outside the gene matches: 6. This CDR3 has 15 residues. Germline CDR1 is MNHNY and CDR2 is SVGAGI (reference sequence). The CDR3 here is CASSPPGQGADTQYF. The CDR3 coding sequence is TGTGCCAGCAGTCCACCGGGACAGGGGGCGGATACGCAGTATTTT.

The DNA of the CDR3 is TGTGCCAGTAGTCCAGATGGGGCGGGGGGACTGAGGGAGCAGTTCTTC. It encodes CASSPDGAGGLREQFF. The chain carries TRBV19 and TRBJ2-1; 8 bases are a match to TRBD2. J gave up 10 bases and V 5 bases, and 16 bases lay outside the gene matches. Germline V gives CDR1 LNHDA, CDR2 SQIVND (reference sequence). The length of the CDR3 is 16 residues.

The V and J genes are TRBV29-1 and TRBJ2-1; 8 nucleotides line up with TRBD1. The length of the CDR3 is 15 residues. V lost 5 bases and J lost 4; bases outside the gene matches: 10. Germline CDR1 SQVTM, CDR2 ANQGSEA. CDR3 amino acids: CSVPAGGLVYNEQFF. For the CDR3, the DNA is TGCAGCGTTCCGGCAGGGGGCCTTGTGTACAATGAGCAGTTCTTC.

The rearrangement joins TRBV5-1 to TRBJ2-7, with D perhaps TRBD1 (6 bases). Between the trimmed V and J ends, which lost 2 bases and 7 bases, there was a span of 22 bases. Germline-derived CDR1 and CDR2 are SGHRS and YFSETQ. This CDR3 region has 16 residues. CDR3 amino acids: CASSFYSGTPFQEQYF. The DNA for the CDR3 is TGCGCCAGCAGCTTTTATTCCGGGACACCCTTCCAGGAGCAGTACTTC.

This clone turned up a few times. V and J are TRBV7-9 and TRBJ2-3, with TRBD2 matching 8 bases. CDR3 length: 16 residues. From germline, CDR1 is SEHNR and CDR2 FQNEAQ (reference sequence). V was clipped by 1 base and J by 0 bases; unmatched bases: 3. Here the CDR3 reads CASSLERGSSTDTQYF. The CDR3 coding sequence is TGTGCCAGCAGCTTAGAGCGGGGGTCGAGCACAGATACGCAGTATTTT.

V is TRBV7-9 and J is TRBJ2-7, with 11 bases aligning to TRBD1. This CDR3 has 14 residues. J was trimmed by 6 bases and V by 5 bases; bases with no gene match: 6. Germline-derived CDR1 and CDR2 are SEHNR and FQNEAQ (reference sequence). CDR3 in DNA: TGTGCCAGCAGCCCGCGGACAGGGGGCGGCGAGCAGTACTTC. Translation: CASSPRTGGGEQYF.

The V and J genes are TRBV19 and TRBJ2-3; TRBD2 agrees at 10 bases. The CDR3 sequence is 15 residues long. Germline assignment: CDR1 LNHDA and CDR2 SQIVND (reference sequence). J gave up 5 bases and V 5 bases, and 7 bases lay outside the gene matches. Here the CDR3 DNA reads TGTGCCAGTAGTGCCAGCGGGGGGGCCGGAGATACGCAGTATTTT. It translates to CASSASGGAGDTQYF.

The rearrangement joins TRBV6-4 to TRBJ2-1, with D unresolved. CDR1 is MRHNA, CDR2 SNTAGT, per germline. This CDR3 spans 15 amino acids. Trimming left V 3 bases short and J 1 base short, with 10 bases between. The CDR3 sequence: CASSENSGSYNEQFF. The CDR3 coding sequence is TGTGCCAGCAGTGAAAACAGTGGGTCCTACAATGAGCAGTTCTTC.

The chain employs TRBV7-6 and TRBJ2-1; 9 nucleotides line up with TRBD1. J gave up 6 bases and V 2 bases, and 8 bases lay outside the gene matches. The germline V gene encodes CDR1 SGHVS and CDR2 FNYEAQ. There are 16 residues in the CDR3. The CDR3 region has the DNA TGTGCCAGCAGCTTACTCCGGGACAGGGAGATCAATGAGCAGTTCTTC. This codes for CASSLLRDREINEQFF.

V gene TRBV19 combines with J gene TRBJ1-1, with 7 bases aligning to TRBD1. The V segment lost 3 bases and the J segment 6 bases; nucleotides outside the gene matches: 10. This CDR3 contains 15 residues. Per germline, CDR1 LNHDA and CDR2 SQIVND (reference sequence). The CDR3 sequence is CASSMIRDRASEAFF. For the CDR3, the DNA is TGTGCCAGTAGTATGATCCGGGACAGAGCTTCTGAAGCTTTCTTT.

As to this clone: The sample carries other DNA sequences with the same CDR3. This rearrangement joins TRBV5-1 to TRBJ1-4, with D possibly matching TRBD1 (5 bases). Per the germline V gene, CDR1 is SGHRS and CDR2 is YFSETQ. The CDR3 length is 15 residues. V shed 2 bases and J shed 0 bases, with 8 bases lying between them. In DNA, the CDR3 is TGCGCCAGCAGCTTCGGGGGGGCAACTAATGAAAAACTGTTTTTT. This translates into CASSFGGATNEKLFF.

In DNA, the CDR3 is TGTGCCACCAGCAGAGATCTAGGTAAAGGGAGGAGGCAGCCCCAGCATTTT. This codes for CATSRDLGKGRRQPQHF. The gene calls are TRBV15 and TRBJ1-5, with D hard to call. V was pared by 0 bases and J by 7 bases, with 19 bases between. The CDR3 contains 17 residues. CDR1 is LNHNV and CDR2 is YYDKDF in the germline V gene (reference sequence).

V is TRBV21-1 and J is TRBJ1-4; TRBD1, the table's D call, lacks a check against the DNA. TRBV21-1 is termed a pseudogene. This CDR3 has 15 amino acids. In DNA form, the CDR3 reads TGTGCCAGCAGCAAAGGGACAGGTTATTTCGTTGTGCTGTTTTTT. This codes for CASSKGTGYFVVLFF.

The chain links TRBV6-5 to TRBJ1-2; D is unresolved. Germline values: CDR1 MNHEY, CDR2 SVGAGI. Between the trimmed V and J ends, which lost 6 bases and 3 bases, there was a span of 14 bases. The CDR3 has 14 residues. CDR3 coding DNA: TGTGCCAGCAGCCGAAACCTTCGAGACTATGGCTACACCTTC. Translation gives CASSRNLRDYGYTF.

The chain uses TRBV19 and TRBJ2-3; D is unresolved. The length of the CDR3 is 15 residues. In germline, CDR1 is LNHDA, CDR2 SQIVND (reference sequence). V was shortened by 4 bases and J by 4 bases, with 15 bases between the two germline ends. CDR3 in DNA: TGTGCCAGTAGTAGTACTTATCGGGTTGCAGATACGCAGTATTTT. Protein product: CASSSTYRVADTQYF.

In its sample, this clone was seen a few times. The chain uses TRBV18 and TRBJ2-5; no clear D. CDR3 length: 13 residues. Trimming cost V 2 bases and J 1 base, with 5 bases left between them. Germline V gene lookup returns CDR1 KGHSH and CDR2 LQKENI. CDR3 sequence (DNA): TGTGCCAGCTCACCAGGGCCCCAAGAGACCCAGTACTTC. Its protein is CASSPGPQETQYF.

This chain joins TRBV6-9 and TRBJ2-3, with D perhaps TRBD1 (5 bases). Trimming removed 2 bases from V and 2 bases from J, with 23 bases in between. Germline values: CDR1 MNHGY, CDR2 SVAAGI. The CDR3 is 19 amino acids. CDR3 nucleotides: TGTGCCAGCAGTTATGGACACGAAGCAAGCCCTACTAACACAGATACGCAGTATTTT. Its protein product is CASSYGHEASPTNTDTQYF.

This clone has just a few counts. The rearrangement joins TRBV5-1 to TRBJ1-2; a weak D match, TRBD1 (5 bases). Trimming removed 4 bases at V and 4 bases at J, with 11 bases between. The length of the CDR3 is 13 residues. Germline V gene lookup returns CDR1 SGHRS and CDR2 YFSETQ. CDR3: CASSPLDSYGYTF. The CDR3 nucleotides are TGCGCCAGCAGCCCCCTAGACAGCTATGGCTACACCTTC.